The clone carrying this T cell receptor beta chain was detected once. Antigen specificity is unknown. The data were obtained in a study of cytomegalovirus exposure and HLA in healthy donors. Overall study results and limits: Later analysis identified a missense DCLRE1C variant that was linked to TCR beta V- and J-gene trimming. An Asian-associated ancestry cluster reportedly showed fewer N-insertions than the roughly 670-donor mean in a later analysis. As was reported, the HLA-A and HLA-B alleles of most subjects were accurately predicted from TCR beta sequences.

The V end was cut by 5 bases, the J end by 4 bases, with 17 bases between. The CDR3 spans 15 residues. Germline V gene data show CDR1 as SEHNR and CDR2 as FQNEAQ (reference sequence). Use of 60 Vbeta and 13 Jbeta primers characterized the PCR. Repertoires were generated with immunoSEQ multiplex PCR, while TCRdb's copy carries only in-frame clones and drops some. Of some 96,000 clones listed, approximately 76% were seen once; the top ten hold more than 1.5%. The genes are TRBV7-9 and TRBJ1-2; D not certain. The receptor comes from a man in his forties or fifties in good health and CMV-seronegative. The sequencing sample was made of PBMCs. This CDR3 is CASSPPITLAYGYTF. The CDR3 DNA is TGTGCCAGCAGCCCCCCCATTACATTAGCCTATGGCTACACCTTC.